This T cell receptor beta chain was documented in a study of technical replicates of blood from several donors (dated by TCRdb to 2016 to 2017). Points on this clone: The antigen this receptor binds is unknown. Base qualities are not provided; no much larger clone lies one nucleotide away.

Library preparation was by the immunoSEQ multiplex PCR assay. Held by TCRdb, this immuneACCESS table contains in-frame sequences only and omits some clones. Under half of the omission traces to an unresolved V gene where checked; the cause of the rest is unknown. The sample profile shows about 100,000 clones; 90% to 97% of them were found once. The top ten hold roughly 0.22% of the sample. The cysteine opens and the phenylalanine closes a CDR3 of 16 amino acids. CDR3 DNA only is kept here, 48 bases in frame from base 1. Based on the germline V gene, the CDR1 and CDR2 sequences are SGHDT and YYEEEE. The junction shows trimming of 1 base on V and 2 bases on J, plus 13 bases between the germline ends.

Source material: T cells isolated from PBMCs. This sequence originates from a human donor in good health. The chain was built from TRBV5-6 and TRBJ1-5; possibly the D gene is TRBD1, per 5 matching bases. The DNA reads as follows: TGTGCCAGCAGCTTGTATAGCAGGGAAGGCAATCAGCCCCAGCATTTT. It specifies CASSLYSREGNQPQHF.